This T cell receptor (beta chain) was sequenced in a study of T cells in localized non-small cell lung cancer. Assay used: immunoSEQ multiplex PCR; TCRdb lists only in-frame clones, some missing. The sample has about 41,000 clones, about 85% seen once; the top ten hold around 7%. The germline V and J ends were trimmed by 0 bases and 5 bases, with 8 bases remaining between them. Germline lookup yields CDR1 MNHEY and CDR2 SVGAGI. The CDR3 is 13 residues long. By sample share, this clone is medium-sized. The chain is built from TRBV6-5 and TRBJ2-7; maybe TRBD1 (5 bases). This receptor was identified in a woman between 18 and 50 years old with stage III lung adenocarcinoma. Sample: peripheral blood, taken before any cancer treatment. CDR3 in amino acids: CASSYSPGNEQYF. The CDR3 DNA reads as TGTGCCAGCAGTTACTCGCCAGGGAACGAGCAGTACTTC.